In this sample, the clone carrying this TCR beta chain turned up a few times. Its target is unknown. The V segment lost 1 base and the J segment 0 bases; nucleotides outside the gene matches: 9. The CDR3 sequence is 19 residues long. CDR1 is SGHVS, CDR2 FQNEAQ, per germline. Template switching by 5'RACE produced TCR cDNA, adding a universal primer site and UMIs. TCRdb processed the 5' RACE reads anew with MiXCR; each CDR3 protein has one entry. The sample holds approximately 110,000 distinct CDR3 sequences, about 7% seen once. The record originates from a study of T cells after yellow fever vaccination. Findings and caveats of the study: High-abundance clonotypes from the bulk population could contaminate FACS-sorted repertoires. It was a weaker secondary response, yet one that peaked faster, at day 5 versus 15. Subsequent to the booster, the majority of primary-vaccination clones reappeared (roughly 95% CD4, approximately 90% CD8).

The clonotype originates from a young man who received the YFV17D yellow fever vaccine. The genes are TRBV7-8 and TRBJ2-6; 7 nucleotides line up with TRBD1. The material was CD4+ T cells sorted from PBMCs, obtained approximately 11 days after the first yellow fever vaccination. CDR3 loop: CASSLGWDSPNSGANVLTF. The CDR3 nucleotides are TGTGCCAGCAGCTTAGGGTGGGACAGTCCGAACTCTGGGGCCAACGTCCTGACTTTC.